A single sample is the source of the 23 T cell receptor beta chains below, sequenced in a study of blood T cell repertoires in COVID-19. Data came from immunoSEQ multiplex PCR; TCRdb stores just in-frame clones and leaves some out. The data hold about 140,000 clones, with over 80% observed a single time. Sequencing used peripheral blood. All receptors come from a man in his 60s with active or convalescent COVID-19.

The rearrangement uses TRBV30 and TRBJ1-4; 7 nucleotides agree with TRBD1. J gave up 8 bases and V 2 bases, and 8 bases lay outside the gene matches. Looked up from germline, CDR1 is GTSNPN and CDR2 is SVGIG (reference sequence). This CDR3 is 14 amino acids long. The CDR3 sequence: CAWSPDRAWEKLFF. In nucleotides, the CDR3 is TGTGCCTGGAGTCCCGACAGGGCTTGGGAAAAACTGTTTTTT.

This clone occurred a few times. The chain uses TRBV27 and TRBJ2-7, with 7 bases aligning to TRBD1. Germline V gene data show CDR1 as MNHEY and CDR2 as SMNVEV (reference sequence). The CDR3 spans 16 residues. Germline trimming cut 6 bases from V and 7 bases from J; bases unmatched to any gene: 18. The CDR3 protein is CASSPSDRASSGEQYF. The CDR3 DNA sequence: TGTGCCAGCAGCCCCTCCGACAGGGCCTCTTCGGGAGAGCAGTACTTC.

The chain is built from TRBV19 and TRBJ1-2; 8 positions match TRBD1. In germline, CDR1 is LNHDA, CDR2 SQIVND (reference sequence). The trim removed 2 bases at V and 2 bases at J, leaving 4 bases unmatched. The CDR3 sequence is 15 residues long. CDR3 in amino acids: CASSIQGAGNYGYTF. Written as DNA, the CDR3 is TGTGCCAGTAGTATACAGGGGGCTGGAAACTATGGCTACACCTTC.

This chain joins TRBV9 and TRBJ2-4; 8 bases fit TRBD2. With V trimmed by 4 bases and J by 6 bases, 9 bases remained unmatched. Germline CDR1 reads SGDLS; CDR2 reads YYNGEE. The CDR3 length is 15 residues. For the CDR3, the DNA is TGTGCCAGCAGCTCCCGGGGGGGGCCGGGAAACATTCAGTACTTC. Protein: CASSSRGGPGNIQYF.

The chain carries TRBV29-1 and TRBJ2-7, with D tentatively TRBD2 (5 bases). The V end lost 3 bases, the J end lost 0 bases, and 9 bases lay between the germline ends. This CDR3 is built from 13 residues. Germline-derived CDR1 and CDR2 are SQVTM and ANQGSEA. CDR3 sequence reads: CSVEEASSYEQYF. DNA of the CDR3: TGCAGCGTTGAGGAGGCGAGCTCCTACGAGCAGTACTTC.

V is TRBV6-5 and J is TRBJ2-7; TRBD2 agrees at 7 bases. This CDR3 is 14 amino acids long. J was trimmed by 6 bases and V by 7 bases; bases with no gene match: 12. From germline, CDR1 is MNHEY and CDR2 SVGAGI. CDR3 in DNA: TGTGCCAGCATCCTTCCCGGGACTACTAGCGAGCAGTACTTC. This translates into CASILPGTTSEQYF.

The chain couples TRBV5-1 to TRBJ2-5; unclear D gene. This CDR3 is 13 amino acids long. The V end lost 3 bases, the J end lost 5 bases, and 11 bases lay between the germline ends. Germline V CDR1 and CDR2: SGHRS, YFSETQ. As DNA, the CDR3 is TGCGCCAGCAGCTCTAACGTGGAGGAGACCCAGTACTTC. It is translated as CASSSNVEETQYF.

This chain links TRBV5-1 with TRBJ1-5; 11 bases align to TRBD1. With V trimmed by 0 bases and J by 6 bases, 2 bases remained unmatched. Per germline, CDR1 SGHRS and CDR2 YFSETQ. CDR3 length: 15 amino acids. DNA of the CDR3: TGCGCCAGCAGCTTGGAGGGGACAGGGGGTCAGCCCCAGCATTTT. Amino acid sequence: CASSLEGTGGQPQHF.

The gene calls are TRBV9 and TRBJ1-4; the match to TRBD1 covers 7 bases. CDR1 SGDLS and CDR2 YYNGEE come from the germline V gene. The junction had 12 bases not matched to a gene; V was cut back by 2 bases and J by 8 bases. The CDR3 has 16 amino acids. For the CDR3, the DNA is TGTGCCAGCAGCGTTATGGGAAGGGGGCAAGGGGAAAAACTGTTTTTT. Its protein is CASSVMGRGQGEKLFF.

This clone has just a few counts. The rearrangement joins TRBV6-6 to TRBJ2-3; D is possibly TRBD1 (6 bases). V was cut by 6 bases and J by 2 bases, with 18 bases left in between. Per the germline V gene, CDR1 is MNHNY and CDR2 is SVGAGI (reference sequence). CDR3 size: 16 residues. CDR3 in DNA: TGTGCCAGCAGCTGGGGCCCCAAGGGGGACACAGATACGCAGTATTTT. It codes for CASSWGPKGDTDTQYF.

The J gene is TRBJ2-3, the V gene TRBV5-5, with D perhaps matching TRBD2 (5 bases). The CDR3 extends over 15 amino acids. Germline assignment: CDR1 SGHKS and CDR2 YYEKEE (reference sequence). V was shortened by 1 base and J by 0 bases, with 9 bases between the two germline ends. In nucleotides, the CDR3 is TGTGCCAGCAGCTTGCCGCGGGCGAGCACAGATACGCAGTATTTT. This gives the protein CASSLPRASTDTQYF.

CDR3 amino acids: CASSYRGSGNTIYF. In DNA, the CDR3 is TGTGCCAGCAGCTACAGGGGATCTGGAAACACCATATATTTT. The chain uses TRBV7-8 and TRBJ1-3; the match to TRBD1 covers 7 bases. CDR1 SGHVS and CDR2 FQNEAQ come from the germline V gene. V was clipped by 4 bases and J by 1 base; unmatched bases: 1. CDR3 length: 14 amino acids.

The chain combines TRBV6-1 with TRBJ2-5; 14 nucleotides line up with TRBD2. Germline V lookup: CDR1 MNHNS, CDR2 SASEGT. The CDR3 consists of 17 residues. Germline trimming cut 3 bases from V and 4 bases from J; bases unmatched to any gene: 7. Here the CDR3 DNA reads TGTGCCAGCAGTGAGCGCGTGGGACTAGCGGGAGTAGAGACCCAGTACTTC. It codes for CASSERVGLAGVETQYF.

The chain links TRBV27 to TRBJ2-7; TRBD1 might be the D (6 bases). The CDR3 runs 15 residues. Per germline, CDR1 MNHEY and CDR2 SMNVEV (reference sequence). The germline V and J ends were trimmed by 0 bases and 1 base, with 10 bases remaining between them. For the CDR3, the DNA is TGTGCCAGCAGTTTATCCCAGGGGCATTCCTACGAGCAGTACTTC. This gives the protein CASSLSQGHSYEQYF.

The V gene is TRBV28, the J gene TRBJ1-5; D gene uncertain. Germline V CDR1 and CDR2: MDHEN, SYDVKM. The V end was cut by 1 base, the J end by 5 bases, with 12 bases between. CDR3 length: 15 residues. Written as DNA, the CDR3 is TGTGCCAGCAGTTTATTCGAACGGTTGCATCAGCCCCAGCATTTT. It specifies CASSLFERLHQPQHF.

The chain uses TRBV4-2 and TRBJ2-7; TRBD1 agrees at 8 bases. CDR3 length: 14 residues. V was clipped by 4 bases and J by 5 bases; unmatched bases: 7. The germline V gene has CDR1 LGHNA and CDR2 YNFKEQ. CDR3 amino acids: CASSRPATGDEQYF. CDR3 nucleotide sequence: TGTGCCAGCAGCCGCCCCGCGACAGGGGACGAGCAGTACTTC.

Note on this clone: The same CDR3 can be traced to other DNA sequences in this sample. The V call is TRBV28, the J call TRBJ2-7; 13 nucleotides match TRBD2. After removal of 5 bases from V and 4 bases from J, the junction contained 2 bases not matched to a gene. Per germline, CDR1 MDHEN and CDR2 SYDVKM. This CDR3 is built from 14 residues. The CDR3 DNA reads TGTGCCAGCAGTCGACTAGCGGGGGGTTACGAGCAGTACTTC. Translating gives CASSRLAGGYEQYF. Combining the CDR3 with reference TRBV28 and TRBJ2-7 gives the whole variable domain DVKVTQSSRYLVKRTGEKVFLECVQDMDHENMFWYRQDPGLGLRLIYFSYDVKMKEKGDIPEGYSVSREKKERFSLILESASTNQTSMYLCASSRLAGGYEQYFGPGTRLTVT.

Of note for this clone: At one boundary the junction diverges from the germline segment, which might be a read error. This sequence joins TRBV28 and TRBJ2-1; TRBD2 matches 14 bases. This CDR3 has 15 amino acids. The germline CDR1 and CDR2 sequences are MDHEN and SYDVKM. This chain's CDR3 is CASGSGGLAGGGWLF. Here the CDR3 DNA reads TGTGCCAGCGGCTCTGGAGGACTAGCGGGAGGAGGGTGGCTCTTC.

The V and J genes are TRBV18 and TRBJ2-7, with 7 bases matching TRBD1. Germline V gene lookup returns CDR1 KGHSH and CDR2 LQKENI. There are 14 residues in the CDR3. V was pared by 2 bases and J by 7 bases, with 8 bases of the junction left unmatched. CDR3 sequence (DNA): TGTGCCAGCTCACCAATCAAGACAGGGTATGAGCAGTACTTC. It yields the protein CASSPIKTGYEQYF. Filled out from reference TRBV18 and TRBJ2-7, the complete variable domain reads NAGVMQNPRHLVRRRGQEARLRCSPMKGHSHVYWYRQLPEEGLKFMVYLQKENIIDESGMPKERFSAEFPKEGPSILRIQQVVRGDSAAYFCASSPIKTGYEQYFGPGTRLTVT.

V and J are TRBV5-5 and TRBJ1-1; 7 bases are shared with TRBD1. The CDR3 is 16 amino acids. Unmatched junction bases numbered 15, after V lost 5 bases and J lost 5 bases. The germline CDR1 and CDR2 sequences are SGHKS and YYEKEE (reference sequence). The CDR3 protein is CASSLNPDRVVTEAFF. CDR3 nucleotide sequence: TGTGCCAGCAGTCTAAACCCCGACAGGGTGGTAACTGAAGCTTTCTTT.

The chain employs TRBV3-1 (or the pseudogene TRBV3-2) and TRBJ2-1, with D perhaps TRBD1 (5 bases). This CDR3 is built from 16 residues. Trimming left V 4 bases short and J 4 bases short, with 17 bases between. Germline CDR1 is LGHDT and CDR2 is YNNKEL (reference sequence). DNA of the CDR3: TGTGCCAGCAGCCTGATTGAAGGGGCAGTTTACAATGAGCAGTTCTTC. This encodes CASSLIEGAVYNEQFF.

The rearrangement uses TRBV9 and TRBJ2-1, with TRBD2 identical over 14 bases. Looked up from germline, CDR1 is SGDLS and CDR2 is YYNGEE. The CDR3 consists of 17 residues. The ends lost 6 bases at V and 8 bases at J; junction bases unmatched: 13. CDR3 amino acids: CASTAGSGTSGSHEQFF. CDR3 coding DNA: TGTGCCAGCACCGCCGGATCCGGGACTAGCGGGAGCCATGAGCAGTTCTTC. Full variable domain (remainder filled in from reference TRBV9 and TRBJ2-1): DSGVTQTPKHLITATGQRVTLRCSPRSGDLSVYWYQQSLDQGLQFLIQYYNGEERAKGNILERFSAQQFPDLHSELNLSSLELGDSALYFCASTAGSGTSGSHEQFFGPGTRLTVL.

The gene calls are TRBV6-5 and TRBJ2-7; the match to TRBD2 covers 8 bases. The germline CDR1 and CDR2 sequences are MNHEY and SVGAGI. The CDR3 has 14 residues. The V segment lost 8 bases and the J segment 1 base; nucleotides outside the gene matches: 7. In nucleotides, the CDR3 is TGTGCCAGCCGGTTCGGCGGGAGGTCCTACGAGCAGTACTTC. This encodes CASRFGGRSYEQYF.